This T cell receptor (beta chain) emerged from a study of regulatory T cells in long-lasting Graves disease. According to the study, TCR beta libraries were built with iRepertoire HTBI primers and CDR3-region Arm-PCR. TCRdb used MiXCR to reprocess the multiplex PCR reads, holding one entry per CDR3 protein. The repertoire holds around 450,000 distinct CDR3 sequences, with just under 15% as singletons. As for time point: newly diagnosed GD, antithyroid drugs for less than 3 months. From PBMCs, RNA was extracted and then used to make the TCR library. CDR3 length equals 14 residues. Trimming removed 2 bases from V and 10 bases from J, with 12 bases in between. Many counts were recorded for this clonotype. Antigen unknown. Study observations and caveats: When disease was persistent, TRBV28, TRBJ1-2 and TRBJ2-5 were the favored segments.

The data were also submitted as part of a second study, on T cells in Graves' hyperthyroidism and ophthalmopathy.

Specimen: peripheral blood mononuclear cells (PBMCs), collected at new diagnosis, from a patient treated with antithyroid drugs. The chain joins TRBV12-3 or TRBV12-4 to TRBJ1-6; TRBD1 might be the D (6 bases). The clonotype originates from a woman aged 30 to 39 with Graves disease. The DNA of the CDR3 is TGTGCCAGCAGTTTAAACAGCGGGGGCTCACCCCTCCACTTT. Translation: CASSLNSGGSPLHF.